The 6 T cell receptor beta chains below all came from one sample that was sequenced in a study of blood T cell repertoires in COVID-19. Generated by immunoSEQ multiplex PCR, the TCRdb table keeps only in-frame clones and is missing some. The table has tens of thousands of clones, around nine tenths seen once. Sequencing input: peripheral blood. These receptors all come from a man in his 60s with active COVID-19.

The gene calls are TRBV6-5 and TRBJ2-7; 8 bases are a match to TRBD1. V was pared by 4 bases and J by 1 base, with 6 bases of the junction left unmatched. The CDR3 length is 15 residues. CDR1 and CDR2 (germline): MNHEY, SVGAGI. CDR3 sequence: CASSFRTGFSYEQYF. The CDR3 bases are TGTGCCAGCAGTTTTCGGACAGGGTTTTCCTACGAGCAGTACTTC.

The chain combines TRBV19 with TRBJ1-1, with 7 bases lining up with TRBD1. CDR3 length equals 15 residues. The germline V gene encodes CDR1 LNHDA and CDR2 SQIVND (reference sequence). Trimming cost V 3 bases and J 5 bases; bases outside gene matches: 9. CDR3 sequence reads: CASSIPWQGGTEAFF. The DNA of the CDR3 is TGTGCCAGTAGTATTCCCTGGCAGGGGGGTACTGAAGCTTTCTTT.

This chain uses TRBV9 with TRBJ1-4; 7 bases map to TRBD1. Germline trimming cut 3 bases from V and 3 bases from J; bases unmatched to any gene: 11. The CDR3 runs to 17 residues. Per germline, CDR1 SGDLS and CDR2 YYNGEE. CDR3 sequence (DNA): TGTGCCAGCAGCGCGCGGGCCCCCGGGACAGCTAATGAAAAACTGTTTTTT. It is translated as CASSARAPGTANEKLFF.

J is TRBJ1-6 and V is TRBV28; 8 bases map to TRBD1. This CDR3 is built from 16 residues. The ends lost 3 bases at V and 2 bases at J; junction bases unmatched: 3. The germline gives CDR1 MDHEN, CDR2 SYDVKM. The CDR3 reads CASSLGQDPYNSPLHF. In DNA, the CDR3 is TGTGCCAGCAGTTTGGGACAGGACCCCTATAATTCACCCCTCCACTTT.

The chain employs TRBV5-6 and TRBJ2-7; TRBD2 matches 7 bases. The CDR3 spans 14 residues. Germline-derived CDR1 and CDR2 are SGHDT and YYEEEE. The V segment lost 0 bases and the J segment 2 bases; nucleotides outside the gene matches: 2. The CDR3 here is CASSLGGSPYEQYF. The DNA for the CDR3 is TGTGCCAGCAGCTTGGGCGGGAGTCCCTACGAGCAGTACTTC. The entire variable domain, with the rest obtained from reference TRBV5-6 and TRBJ2-7, is as follows: DAGVTQSPTHLIKTRGQQVTLRCSPKSGHDTVSWYQQALGQGPQFIFQYYEEEERQRGNFPDRFSGHQFPNYSSELNVNALLLGDSALYLCASSLGGSPYEQYFGPGTRLTVT.

This chain uses TRBV6-2 or TRBV6-3 with TRBJ2-3; 8 bases match TRBD2. Trimming took 5 bases from V and 1 from J; bases not matched to a gene: 14. Germline V lookup: CDR1 MNHEY, CDR2 SVGEGT. This CDR3 is 18 amino acids long. The DNA for the CDR3 is TGTGCCAGCAGTGACTACAGCGGGAGAGGGACTGGCACAGATACGCAGTATTTT. Translating gives CASSDYSGRGTGTDTQYF.